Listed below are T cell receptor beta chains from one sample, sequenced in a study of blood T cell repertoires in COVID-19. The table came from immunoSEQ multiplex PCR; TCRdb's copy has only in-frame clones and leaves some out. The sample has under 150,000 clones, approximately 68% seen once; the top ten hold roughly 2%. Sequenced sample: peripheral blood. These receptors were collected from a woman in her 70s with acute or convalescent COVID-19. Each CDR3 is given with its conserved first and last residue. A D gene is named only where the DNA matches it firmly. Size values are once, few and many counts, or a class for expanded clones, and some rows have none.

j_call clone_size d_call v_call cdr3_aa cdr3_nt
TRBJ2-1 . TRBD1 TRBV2 CASSPGQYNEQFF TGTGCCAGCAGTCCGGGACAGTACAATGAGCAGTTCTTC
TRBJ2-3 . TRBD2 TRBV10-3 CAISLTSGGDTPTDTQYF TGTGCCATCTCGCTGACTAGCGGGGGGGACACCCCCACAGATACGCAGTATTTT
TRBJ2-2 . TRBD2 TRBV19 CASSPLAGGPTGELFF TGTGCCAGTAGTCCTCTAGCGGGAGGGCCCACCGGGGAGCTGTTTTTT
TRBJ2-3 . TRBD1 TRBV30 CAWTPGQGWDTQYF TGTGCCTGGACCCCGGGACAGGGGTGGGATACGCAGTATTTT
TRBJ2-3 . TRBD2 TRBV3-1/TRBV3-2 CASSPTSGVYTQYF TGTGCCAGCAGCCCGACTAGCGGGGTATATACGCAGTATTTT
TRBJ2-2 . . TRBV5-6 CASSLTGWGTGELFF TGTGCCAGCAGCTTGACAGGGTGGGGCACCGGGGAGCTGTTTTTT
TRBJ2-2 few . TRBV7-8 CASSFRSGDLGELFF TGTGCCAGCAGCTTTCGTTCAGGGGATTTAGGGGAGCTGTTTTTT
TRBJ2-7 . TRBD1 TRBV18 CASSTRGTGGSYEQYF TGTGCCAGCTCCACCCGAGGGACAGGGGGGTCCTACGAGCAGTACTTC
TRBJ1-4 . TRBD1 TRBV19 CASTAGTVFEKLFF TGTGCCAGTACTGCCGGGACAGTGTTCGAAAAACTGTTTTTT
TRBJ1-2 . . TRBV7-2 CASGGAAPYGYTF TGTGCCAGCGGGGGGGCCGCTCCTTATGGCTACACCTTC
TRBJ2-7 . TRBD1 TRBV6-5 CASSWTGQGSYEQYF TGTGCCAGCAGTTGGACCGGACAGGGATCCTACGAGCAGTACTTC
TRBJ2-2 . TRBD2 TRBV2 CASSEGTRGYTGELFF TGTGCCAGCAGTGAAGGGACTAGAGGCTACACCGGGGAGCTGTTTTTT
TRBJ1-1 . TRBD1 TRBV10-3 CAIGGGQGRTEAFF TGTGCCATCGGGGGGGGACAGGGTCGGACTGAAGCTTTCTTT
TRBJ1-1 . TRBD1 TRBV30 CAWTRTGWANTEAFF TGTGCCTGGACCCGGACAGGGTGGGCGAACACTGAAGCTTTCTTT
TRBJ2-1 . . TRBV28 CASSPDAGQFF TGTGCCAGCAGTCCCGACGCGGGCCAGTTCTTC